This entry features one TCR beta chain sequence. This sample stems from a study of monozygotic twins with inflammatory bowel disease. The CDR3 extends over 12 amino acids. Germline values: CDR1 DFQATT, CDR2 SNEGSKA (reference sequence). Sampling involved one blood draw (about 2.7 ml) for every donor. Skipping T cell sorting, the study isolated total RNA directly from whole blood. TCRdb reanalyzed the 5' RACE reads and collapses them to one entry per CDR3 protein, without DNA. This repertoire comprises 300,000 to 400,000 distinct CDR3 sequences; its ten largest clones make up 2%. This clonotype was sampled from a human donor with ulcerative colitis or Crohn's disease, or a healthy co-twin of an affected twin (not recorded which). The chain employs TRBV20-1 and TRBJ1-2; the TCRdb call, TRBD1, lacks DNA for checking. Sequencing was done on a sample of blood. This CDR3 reads CSARDQGHGYTF.